This T cell receptor (beta chain) was identified in a study of blood T cell repertoires in COVID-19. As handled by the study authors: For nucleated cells, counts were estimated from reference gene primer amplification. TCRdb keeps only in-frame clones here, not all; method: immunoSEQ multiplex PCR. D and trimming were read from the DNA, whereas the V and J calls and clone size are those reported in that table. The sample lists 150,000 or so clones, 87% seen once, with roughly 7% in the top ten. This receptor was identified in a woman between 50 and 59 years old who had recovered from COVID-19. Source material: PBMCs or T cells enriched from blood (not recorded which).

CDR3 in DNA: TGTGCCAGCAGGAACAGGGGGGAGTCCTACGAGCAGTACTTC. The encoded protein is CASRNRGESYEQYF. The gene calls are TRBV13 and TRBJ2-7; 8 positions match TRBD1. Trimming took 6 bases from V and 1 from J; bases not matched to a gene: 5. The CDR3 spans 14 residues. Looked up from germline, CDR1 is PRHDT and CDR2 is FYEKMQ (reference sequence).